This entry lists 15 T cell receptor beta chains sequenced from one sample in a study of Graves' ophthalmopathy and Graves' hyperthyroidism. Amplification of the TCR beta CDR3 regions used RNA transcripts (as template). Second-round multiplex PCR followed a first-round RT-PCR using HTBI primers. TCRdb redid the calling of the multiplex PCR reads with MiXCR, one entry per CDR3 protein. The sample holds 35,000 to 45,000 distinct CDR3 sequences, around half seen once. The sequenced sample was peripheral blood. The receptors shown here come from an adult woman with stable Graves' hyperthyroidism.

The V and J genes are TRBV13 and TRBJ1-2; D might be TRBD1 (6 bases). V was shortened by 5 bases and J by 7 bases, with 14 bases between the two germline ends. Germline assignment: CDR1 PRHDT and CDR2 FYEKMQ (reference sequence). The CDR3 extends over 13 amino acids. The CDR3 is CASSRGGASGYTF. The DNA of the CDR3 is TGTGCCAGCAGCCGGGGGGGCGCATCTGGCTACACCTTC.

The rearrangement links TRBV29-1 to TRBJ2-7, with 7 bases that match TRBD2. The CDR3 is 15 amino acids. The germline CDR1 and CDR2 sequences are SQVTM and ANQGSEA. The junction had 9 bases not matched to a gene; V was cut back by 0 bases and J by 4 bases. This CDR3 reads CSVEDPRGTIYEQYF. CDR3 coding DNA: TGCAGCGTTGAAGATCCTCGGGGGACTATTTACGAGCAGTACTTC.

The J gene is TRBJ1-1, the V gene TRBV5-1; TRBD1 aligns across 7 bases. The CDR3 consists of 14 residues. CDR1 and CDR2 (germline): SGHRS, YFSETQ. V shed 0 bases and J 4 bases; nucleotides not matched to a gene: 3. CDR3 DNA: TGCGCCAGCAGCTTGGAGGCAGGGGGCACTGAAGCTTTCTTT. It encodes CASSLEAGGTEAFF.

This chain uses TRBV4-2 with TRBJ1-2; no definite D call. Germline loops: CDR1 LGHNA, CDR2 YNFKEQ. Trimming stripped 0 bases from V and 2 bases from J, with 13 bases between. The CDR3 is 16 amino acids. For the CDR3, the DNA is TGTGCCAGCAGCCAAGATAGTATCAGTGTCAACTATGGCTACACCTTC. It codes for CASSQDSISVNYGYTF.

This clonotype was seen at least ten times. The chain couples TRBV6-6 to TRBJ1-2, with D uncertain. Trimming stripped 2 bases from V and 7 bases from J, with 17 bases between. CDR3 length equals 15 residues. Germline CDR1 reads MNHNY; CDR2 reads SVGAGI (reference sequence). CDR3 protein: CASSYVGRGPLGYTF. The CDR3 DNA is TGTGCCAGCAGTTACGTGGGGAGAGGGCCTCTTGGCTACACCTTC.

This clonotype was seen repeatedly, ten times or more. This chain joins TRBV27 and TRBJ1-2, with D possibly matching TRBD1 (5 bases). The ends were cut back, 6 bases at V and 0 bases at J, with 11 bases in the middle. This CDR3 has 14 residues. CDR1 and CDR2 from the germline V gene are MNHEY and SMNVEV (reference sequence). The DNA of the CDR3 is TGTGCCAGCAGCCGGGACGCAACTAACTATGGCTACACCTTC. It codes for CASSRDATNYGYTF.

This clonotype showed up many times. The V call is TRBV5-1, the J call TRBJ1-1; a possible D gene is TRBD1 (5 bases). Trimming removed 9 bases at V and 0 bases at J, with 12 bases between. This CDR3 region has 13 residues. Per the germline V gene, CDR1 is SGHRS and CDR2 is YFSETQ. The CDR3 coding sequence is TGCGCCACCCAGACGGACATGAACACTGAAGCTTTCTTT. This sequence encodes CATQTDMNTEAFF.

This sequence joins TRBV5-1 and TRBJ1-2; 12 bases fit TRBD1. The ends lost 2 bases at V and 8 bases at J; junction bases unmatched: 10. Germline V gives CDR1 SGHRS, CDR2 YFSETQ. This CDR3 has 16 amino acids. The CDR3 DNA reads TGCGCCAGCAGCTTTACCGGGACAGGGGGCGCGGCAGGCTACACCTTC. Translated, it gives CASSFTGTGGAAGYTF.

As concerns this clonotype: As the CDR3 is not closed by the conserved phenylalanine or tryptophan, this likely results from a read error. The chain employs TRBV5-1 and TRBJ2-7; no clear D. The germline V gene has CDR1 SGHRS and CDR2 YFSETQ. The CDR3 is 15 amino acids. CDR3 amino acids: CAGSFLGWLTYEQYL. The CDR3 coding sequence is TGCGCCGGCAGCTTTCTGGGGTGGTTGACCTACGAGCAGTACCTC.

This clonotype occurred many times. This rearrangement joins TRBV2 to TRBJ1-2, with a tentative D call TRBD1 (5 bases). V gave up 8 bases and J gave up 3 bases, with 10 bases separating them. This CDR3 region has 12 residues. The germline V gene encodes CDR1 SNHLY and CDR2 FYNNEI. CDR3 in DNA: TGTGCCAGCTTGGGACCTGACTATGGCTACACCTTC. Its protein is CASLGPDYGYTF.

This chain joins TRBV2 and TRBJ1-1; 10 bases align to TRBD1. V was clipped by 8 bases and J by 1 base; unmatched bases: 13. The CDR3 is made up of 17 amino acids. Germline CDR1 and CDR2: SNHLY and FYNNEI. As DNA, the CDR3 is TGTGCCAGCTCTCCGACAGGGGGCTTTTTGCAGAACACTGAAGCTTTCTTT. It encodes CASSPTGGFLQNTEAFF.

At least ten counts were recorded for this clonotype. The gene calls are TRBV20-1 and TRBJ1-1; D remains ambiguous. This CDR3 region has 11 residues. V lost 5 bases to trimming and J lost 5 bases, with 9 bases between them. Germline V gene sequence: CDR1 DFQATT, CDR2 SNEGSKA (reference sequence). CDR3 region: CSALSLTEAFF. DNA for the CDR3: TGCAGTGCTCTCTCCCTAACTGAAGCTTTCTTT.

There are a few counts of this clonotype. The chain links TRBV15 to TRBJ2-7, with D perhaps TRBD1 (5 bases). The V and J ends lost 3 bases and 2 bases respectively, with 8 bases between them. CDR3 length: 13 amino acids. Germline CDR1 and CDR2: LNHNV and YYDKDF (reference sequence). DNA of the CDR3: TGTGCCACCAGCAGCCCAGGGACCTACGAGCAGTACTTC. Protein: CATSSPGTYEQYF.

This clonotype has a count of ten or more. A much larger clone differs from this one at a single base, so this may be a read error. The V and J genes are TRBV9 and TRBJ1-2; D is perhaps TRBD1 (5 bases). Germline loops: CDR1 SGDLS, CDR2 YYNGEE. The CDR3 consists of 15 residues. The CDR3 loop reads CAGSGDPGGFGGYTF. The CDR3 bases are TGTGCCGGCAGCGGAGATCCGGGGGGTTTCGGTGGCTACACCTTC.

The rearrangement uses TRBV7-9 and TRBJ2-2, with 7 bases matching TRBD1. Germline V gene sequence: CDR1 SEHNR, CDR2 FQNEAQ (reference sequence). CDR3 length: 14 amino acids. V was clipped by 5 bases and J by 6 bases; unmatched bases: 6. CDR3 sequence (DNA): TGTGCCAGCAGCCAACGGCAGGGGGCCGGGGAGCTGTTTTTT. Translating gives CASSQRQGAGELFF.